The entry below describes one T cell receptor beta chain. Its antigen is unidentified. These data come from a study of identical twins. Broader study findings: The study found excess low generation probability among twin-shared out-of-frame alpha sequences.

There are 15 residues in the CDR3. V was clipped by 2 bases and J by 10 bases; unmatched bases: 8. Germline CDR1 reads SGHRS; CDR2 reads YFSETQ. Each CDR3 protein is one row after TCRdb ran MiXCR on the 5' RACE reads. The sample carries roughly 480,000 distinct CDR3 sequences, 20% to 30% recorded once. This sample was also put to use in a study of T cells expressing NK-cell markers. That paper notes: Source material for TCR beta repertoires consisted of sorted CD3+CD56+NKG2C+, CD3+CD56+NKG2C- and CD3+CD56-NKG2C+ T cells.

The sequencing sample was made of CD4+ T cells sorted from blood. The chain couples TRBV5-1 to TRBJ2-1, with TRBD2 matching over 11 bases. This receptor was identified in a young woman in good health. The CDR3 reads CASSLETSGVGEQFF. The CDR3 DNA reads TGCGCCAGCAGCTTAGAGACTAGCGGGGTAGGGGAGCAGTTCTTC.